This T cell receptor beta chain was sequenced for a study of cytomegalovirus exposure and HLA in healthy donors. Each donor was nominally healthy when sampled (though unrecorded immune exposures were likely). From germline, CDR1 is MNHEY and CDR2 SMNVEV (reference sequence). This CDR3 region has 15 residues. Unmatched junction bases numbered 7, after V lost 1 base and J lost 9 bases. Amplification used 60 Vbeta primers and 13 Jbeta primers. Method: immunoSEQ multiplex PCR; TCRdb's copy keeps in-frame clones and lacks some. The sample yields 130,000 to 150,000 clones, about 82% seen once. The sample comprised PBMCs. The sequence derives from a young man in good health and CMV-seronegative. V gene TRBV27 combines with J gene TRBJ2-1, with 9 bases matching TRBD2. CDR3 DNA: TGTGCCAGCAGTTTATTAGCGGGAGAGGGTATTGAGCAGTTCTTC. This codes for CASSLLAGEGIEQFF.